The 14 T cell receptor beta chains below come from one sample, sequenced in a study of blood T cell repertoires in COVID-19. The protocol was immunoSEQ multiplex PCR, while the TCRdb copy is restricted to in-frame clones and leaves out a portion. The sample lists 250,000 to 300,000 clones, roughly 87% seen once, with around 1% in the top ten. Sequenced: PBMCs or T cells enriched from blood (not recorded which). The receptors here all came from a woman in her twenties or thirties who had recovered from COVID-19.

The chain uses TRBV7-3 and TRBJ1-1; 7 positions agree with TRBD1. The CDR3 is made up of 14 amino acids. Per germline, CDR1 SGHTA and CDR2 FQGTGA. V was clipped by 5 bases and J by 2 bases; unmatched bases: 5. In DNA form, the CDR3 reads TGTGCCAGCAGCATGACAGGGCTCAACACTGAAGCTTTCTTT. Amino acids: CASSMTGLNTEAFF.

The rearrangement joins TRBV2 to TRBJ1-5; a weak D match, TRBD1 (6 bases). Germline V CDR1 and CDR2: SNHLY, FYNNEI. This CDR3 is built from 14 residues. V lost 8 bases and J 2 bases, leaving 13 bases between the germline ends. CDR3 residues: CASSKKGGNQPQHF. DNA of the CDR3: TGTGCCAGCTCGAAAAAGGGGGGCAATCAGCCCCAGCATTTT.

In its sample, this clone was seen many times. The genes are TRBV2 and TRBJ2-7, with 13 bases fitting TRBD2. Trimming at V came to 7 bases and at J to 3 bases, leaving 6 bases not matched to a gene. The CDR3 runs to 15 residues. Germline V gives CDR1 SNHLY, CDR2 FYNNEI. The CDR3 protein is CASIGTSGIYYEQYF. The CDR3 DNA reads TGTGCCAGCATTGGGACTAGCGGGATATACTACGAGCAGTACTTC.

This chain uses TRBV29-1 with TRBJ2-7, with 7 bases fitting TRBD1. This CDR3 has 11 residues. The J segment lost 3 bases and the V segment lost 7 bases, leaving 3 bases of the junction unmatched. CDR1 is SQVTM, CDR2 ANQGSEA, per germline. CDR3 protein: CSAGDSYEQYF. The CDR3 coding sequence is TGCAGCGCCGGGGACAGCTACGAGCAGTACTTC.

The chain employs TRBV28 and TRBJ2-3, with 9 bases matching TRBD2. The ends lost 3 bases at V and 3 bases at J; junction bases unmatched: 7. Germline CDR1 reads MDHEN; CDR2 reads SYDVKM. The CDR3 loop spans 16 amino acids. CDR3 DNA: TGTGCCAGCAGTTTCGGTCGGCTAGCGGGGACAGATACGCAGTATTTT. Its translation: CASSFGRLAGTDTQYF.

The chain joins TRBV19 to TRBJ2-1, with D possibly TRBD2 on 5 matching bases. The V gene lost 6 bases and the J gene lost 12 bases, with 12 bases spanning the gap. CDR1 is LNHDA and CDR2 is SQIVND in the germline V gene (reference sequence). The CDR3 has 11 amino acids. CDR3 nucleotide sequence: TGTGCCAGTAGCATGGGGAGTGGGCAGTTCTTC. Its translation is CASSMGSGQFF.

This chain joins TRBV7-6 and TRBJ1-1; TRBD1 aligns across 7 bases. CDR3 length: 15 residues. With 5 bases clipped from V and 0 bases from J, the junction kept 6 bases outside the gene matches. Germline V gives CDR1 SGHVS, CDR2 FNYEAQ. CDR3 in amino acids: CASSLMTGLNTEAFF. The CDR3 bases are TGTGCCAGCAGCCTAATGACAGGGTTGAACACTGAAGCTTTCTTT.

The chain carries TRBV12-3 or TRBV12-4 and TRBJ1-4; D unresolved. V dropped 6 bases and J dropped 8 bases, with 10 bases sitting between them. There are 12 residues in the CDR3. CDR3 coding DNA: TGTGCCAGCAGCTCCCGGAGAGAAAAACTGTTTTTT. Amino acids: CASSSRREKLFF.

The V gene is TRBV6-5, the J gene TRBJ2-5; D remains ambiguous. The V gene's germline CDR1 is MNHEY and CDR2 SVGAGI. The CDR3 is made up of 15 amino acids. Deletions cut 1 base from V and 5 bases from J, with 14 bases between. Written as DNA, the CDR3 is TGTGCCAGCAGTTACTTTTCGGTACCTGCTGAGACCCAGTACTTC. Translation: CASSYFSVPAETQYF.

The chain has TRBV5-8 and TRBJ1-5; 7 bases are a match to TRBD1. V lost 1 base to trimming and J lost 3 bases; unmatched junction nucleotides: 4. This CDR3 region has 15 residues. Germline-derived CDR1 and CDR2 are SGHTS and YDEGEE. The CDR3 loop reads CASSLWGTVNQPQHF. The CDR3 nucleotides are TGTGCCAGCAGCTTGTGGGGGACAGTCAATCAGCCCCAGCATTTT.

The rearrangement links TRBV3-1 (or the pseudogene TRBV3-2) to TRBJ1-1, with D hard to call. The CDR3 loop spans 16 amino acids. V lost 4 bases, J lost 1 base, and 16 bases lay in between. Germline V lookup: CDR1 LGHDT, CDR2 YNNKEL (reference sequence). The CDR3 spells CASSLLSKTANTEAFF. CDR3 nucleotides: TGTGCCAGCAGCCTGTTGTCAAAAACAGCGAACACTGAAGCTTTCTTT.

The chain uses TRBV19 and TRBJ2-1, with 9 nucleotides matching TRBD1. Germline trimming cut 5 bases from V and 0 bases from J; bases unmatched to any gene: 5. This CDR3 is 16 amino acids long. The V gene's germline CDR1 is LNHDA and CDR2 SQIVND (reference sequence). CDR3 sequence: CASSGGTGLSYNEQFF. The CDR3 region has the DNA TGTGCCAGTAGTGGCGGGACAGGGCTCTCCTACAATGAGCAGTTCTTC.

The chain joins TRBV30 to TRBJ2-1, with D perhaps matching TRBD1 (6 bases). The CDR3 is made up of 15 amino acids. Trimming shortened V by 0 bases and J by 6 bases, and 15 bases separated the two germline ends. From germline, CDR1 is GTSNPN and CDR2 SVGIG (reference sequence). Here the CDR3 reads CAWSVRTVKFNEQFF. The CDR3 DNA is TGTGCCTGGAGTGTAAGGACAGTAAAATTCAATGAGCAGTTCTTC.

CDR3 protein: CASSPQPISVISKLFF. The CDR3 nucleotides read TGTGCCAGCTCACCACAACCTATTTCGGTTATCTCTAAACTGTTTTTT. The V gene is TRBV18, the J gene TRBJ1-4; no firm D call. Looked up from germline, CDR1 is KGHSH and CDR2 is LQKENI. V lost 1 base and J 11 bases, leaving 20 bases between the germline ends. This CDR3 is 16 amino acids long.